These T cell receptor beta chains were read from a single sample in a study of T cells after yellow fever vaccination. TCRdb reprocessed the 5' RACE reads via MiXCR and lists one record per CDR3 protein. The sample lists about 350,000 distinct CDR3 sequences, approximately 10% seen once, with around 20% in the top ten. Sequenced here: PBMCs, sampled on the day of the first yellow fever vaccination. All receptors come from a man younger than 30 who received the YFV17D yellow fever vaccine. The CDR3 runs from the conserved cysteine through the conserved F or W.

CDR3aa: CASSKPQENTEAFF
v_gene: TRBV4-2
len: 14
j_gene: TRBJ1-1

CDR3aa: CASSIGLINQPQHF
v_gene: TRBV19
len: 14
j_gene: TRBJ1-5

CDR3aa: CASSLAGTSVSPQETQYF
v_gene: TRBV5-5
len: 18
j_gene: TRBJ2-5

CDR3aa: CATSTGSSYNEQFF
v_gene: TRBV24-1
len: 14
j_gene: TRBJ2-1

CDR3aa: CSVGKRDRGTYEQYF
v_gene: TRBV29-1
len: 15
j_gene: TRBJ2-7

CDR3aa: CASSRLGGAGELFF
v_gene: TRBV4-1
len: 14
j_gene: TRBJ2-2

CDR3aa: CASSQRQTNYGYTF
v_gene: TRBV4-3
len: 14
j_gene: TRBJ1-2

CDR3aa: CASSKRTITSGQTGELFF
v_gene: TRBV7-7
len: 18
j_gene: TRBJ2-2

CDR3aa: CASSFLGRGNQPQHF
v_gene: TRBV12-3/TRBV12-4
len: 15
j_gene: TRBJ1-5

CDR3aa: CSASGTGRLNEQFF
v_gene: TRBV20-1
len: 14
j_gene: TRBJ2-1

CDR3aa: CASSAGLGSSYEQYF
v_gene: TRBV12-3/TRBV12-4
len: 15
j_gene: TRBJ2-7

CDR3aa: CASSPPQTGVWETQYF
v_gene: TRBV28
len: 16
j_gene: TRBJ2-5

CDR3aa: CASREGTSGYNEQFF
v_gene: TRBV10-2
len: 15
j_gene: TRBJ2-1

CDR3aa: CASSTPGGISEKLFF
v_gene: TRBV4-1
len: 15
j_gene: TRBJ1-4

CDR3aa: CASSPSGGGDTQYF
v_gene: TRBV12-3/TRBV12-4
len: 14
j_gene: TRBJ2-3

CDR3aa: CSAVEGAGNTEAFF
v_gene: TRBV29-1
len: 14
j_gene: TRBJ1-1

CDR3aa: CASVLGGPTGELFF
v_gene: TRBV28
len: 14
j_gene: TRBJ2-2

CDR3aa: CASSLDRGYTEAFF
v_gene: TRBV5-1
len: 14
j_gene: TRBJ1-1

CDR3aa: CASSPGSSGGYQETQYF
v_gene: TRBV5-1
len: 17
j_gene: TRBJ2-5

CDR3aa: CASSFAKSTGELFF
v_gene: TRBV18
len: 14
j_gene: TRBJ2-2

CDR3aa: CASSLIPRHGWGADTQYF
v_gene: TRBV11-1
len: 18
j_gene: TRBJ2-3

CDR3aa: CASSLARPGLAGWETQYF
v_gene: TRBV12-3/TRBV12-4
len: 18
j_gene: TRBJ2-5

CDR3aa: CASSPGLGGETQYF
v_gene: TRBV7-2
len: 14
j_gene: TRBJ2-5

CDR3aa: CASFAGDSGANVLTF
v_gene: TRBV5-1
len: 15
j_gene: TRBJ2-6

CDR3aa: CASEDGRWDTEAFF
v_gene: TRBV5-6
len: 14
j_gene: TRBJ1-1

CDR3aa: CASSLNRPAYEQYF
v_gene: TRBV7-2
len: 14
j_gene: TRBJ2-7

CDR3aa: CAISESPYGTQYF
v_gene: TRBV10-3
len: 13
j_gene: TRBJ2-3

CDR3aa: CASSELEYNEQFF
v_gene: TRBV2
len: 13
j_gene: TRBJ2-1

CDR3aa: CASGGRSNTEAFF
v_gene: TRBV7-2
len: 13
j_gene: TRBJ1-1

CDR3aa: CAIGSTDTQYF
v_gene: TRBV10-3
len: 11
j_gene: TRBJ2-3

CDR3aa: CASSSTQRTDTQYF
v_gene: TRBV12-3/TRBV12-4
len: 14
j_gene: TRBJ2-3

CDR3aa: CASTLLAGRFMGLGGLNTEAFF
v_gene: TRBV6-2/TRBV6-3
len: 22
j_gene: TRBJ1-1

CDR3aa: CASSPGPFSGARNEQFF
v_gene: TRBV19
len: 17
j_gene: TRBJ2-1

CDR3aa: CASSLDRGMADTQYF
v_gene: TRBV7-3
len: 15
j_gene: TRBJ2-3

CDR3aa: CASSSTLNTEAFF
v_gene: TRBV5-4
len: 13
j_gene: TRBJ1-1

CDR3aa: CSVDPETQYF
v_gene: TRBV29-1
len: 10
j_gene: TRBJ2-5

CDR3aa: CASSTGLAGFYNEQFF
v_gene: TRBV5-1
len: 16
j_gene: TRBJ2-1

CDR3aa: CASSPAIIRDNYGYTF
v_gene: TRBV4-3
len: 16
j_gene: TRBJ1-2

CDR3aa: CASSLGQGAKNIQYF
v_gene: TRBV27
len: 15
j_gene: TRBJ2-4

CDR3aa: CASSQDPGVNQPQHF
v_gene: TRBV4-1
len: 15
j_gene: TRBJ1-5

CDR3aa: CASSLARRGVPGELFF
v_gene: TRBV11-1
len: 16
j_gene: TRBJ2-2

CDR3aa: CAIKGTAQETQYF
v_gene: TRBV10-3
len: 13
j_gene: TRBJ2-5

CDR3aa: CASSFSSGGIADTQYF
v_gene: TRBV7-6
len: 16
j_gene: TRBJ2-3

CDR3aa: CASRGTGVTGELFF
v_gene: TRBV19
len: 14
j_gene: TRBJ2-2

CDR3aa: CASRNGLGPYNEQFF
v_gene: TRBV7-9
len: 15
j_gene: TRBJ2-1

CDR3aa: CASSLVEDTGELFF
v_gene: TRBV12-3/TRBV12-4
len: 14
j_gene: TRBJ2-2

CDR3aa: CASSQDKGQPGWEKLFF
v_gene: TRBV4-3
len: 17
j_gene: TRBJ1-4

CDR3aa: CARSRRTGRVVTGELFF
v_gene: TRBV4-3
len: 17
j_gene: TRBJ2-2

CDR3aa: CASSDSPGGNEQFF
v_gene: TRBV6-4
len: 14
j_gene: TRBJ2-1

CDR3aa: CACRGGGTGELFF
v_gene: TRBV5-1
len: 13
j_gene: TRBJ2-2

CDR3aa: CASRTSSGELFF
v_gene: TRBV12-3/TRBV12-4
len: 12
j_gene: TRBJ2-2

CDR3aa: CASSLSFGLAGEETQYF
v_gene: TRBV27
len: 17
j_gene: TRBJ2-5

CDR3aa: CSAREGAPTDTQYF
v_gene: TRBV20-1
len: 14
j_gene: TRBJ2-3

CDR3aa: CSAIRGETQYF
v_gene: TRBV20-1
len: 11
j_gene: TRBJ2-5

CDR3aa: CASSFAGVNEQFF
v_gene: TRBV7-3
len: 13
j_gene: TRBJ2-1